The 2 T cell receptor beta chains below come from one sample, sequenced in a study of blood T cell repertoires in COVID-19. Generated by immunoSEQ multiplex PCR, the TCRdb table keeps only in-frame clones and is missing some. Of about 230,000 clones in the sample, approximately 90% were seen once. The sequenced sample consisted of peripheral blood. Source of these receptors: a middle-aged man with COVID-19, enrolled during active disease.

The chain joins TRBV6-5 to TRBJ2-2, with 10 nucleotides matching TRBD2. Germline assignment: CDR1 MNHEY and CDR2 SVGAGI. The CDR3 is 15 residues long. V shed 8 bases and J 1 base; nucleotides not matched to a gene: 4. This CDR3 reads CASGLAGENTGELFF. The CDR3 coding sequence is TGTGCCAGCGGCCTAGCGGGGGAGAACACCGGGGAGCTGTTTTTT.

This clone was observed a single time. The J gene is TRBJ2-2, the V gene TRBV11-3; D is perhaps TRBD1 (6 bases). Trimming pared 0 bases from V and 5 bases from J, leaving 13 bases between. This CDR3 has 16 amino acids. In germline, CDR1 is SGHNT, CDR2 YENEEA. The CDR3 bases are TGTGCCAGCAGCTTAGACTGGGGGCGTCGAACCGGGGAGCTGTTTTTT. Translating gives CASSLDWGRRTGELFF.